Here is one TCR beta chain with its context. The entry originates in a study of blood T cell repertoires in COVID-19. Study-level background: T cells, B-cell-depleted T cells, or PBMCs supplied cDNA or gDNA.

V was clipped by 0 bases and J by 1 base, with 13 bases between them. Germline V gene sequence: CDR1 LNHNV, CDR2 YYDKDF (reference sequence). This CDR3 is 17 amino acids long. In terms of age and location, participants ranged from roughly 18 to 100 years and lived in fewer than 30 US areas. For recovered donors of Cohort 3, there were two negative PCRs, clearance, or symptom resolution. Original processing methods: Amplification from reference gene primers served as the basis for estimated nucleated cell counts. Sequenced by immunoSEQ multiplex PCR; TCRdb stores in-frame clones only, minus some. That table supplies the V and J calls and clone size; D and trimming were determined from the DNA. The sample lists a few hundred thousand clones; roughly 91% were seen once.

The chain carries TRBV15 and TRBJ1-5; D not certain. The material sequenced was PBMCs or T cells enriched from blood (not recorded which). This TCR derives from a woman in her twenties or thirties who had recovered from COVID-19. CDR3 bases: TGTGCCACCAGCAGAGATCTTCGAACAGCAAGCAATCAGCCCCAGCATTTT. It is translated as CATSRDLRTASNQPQHF.